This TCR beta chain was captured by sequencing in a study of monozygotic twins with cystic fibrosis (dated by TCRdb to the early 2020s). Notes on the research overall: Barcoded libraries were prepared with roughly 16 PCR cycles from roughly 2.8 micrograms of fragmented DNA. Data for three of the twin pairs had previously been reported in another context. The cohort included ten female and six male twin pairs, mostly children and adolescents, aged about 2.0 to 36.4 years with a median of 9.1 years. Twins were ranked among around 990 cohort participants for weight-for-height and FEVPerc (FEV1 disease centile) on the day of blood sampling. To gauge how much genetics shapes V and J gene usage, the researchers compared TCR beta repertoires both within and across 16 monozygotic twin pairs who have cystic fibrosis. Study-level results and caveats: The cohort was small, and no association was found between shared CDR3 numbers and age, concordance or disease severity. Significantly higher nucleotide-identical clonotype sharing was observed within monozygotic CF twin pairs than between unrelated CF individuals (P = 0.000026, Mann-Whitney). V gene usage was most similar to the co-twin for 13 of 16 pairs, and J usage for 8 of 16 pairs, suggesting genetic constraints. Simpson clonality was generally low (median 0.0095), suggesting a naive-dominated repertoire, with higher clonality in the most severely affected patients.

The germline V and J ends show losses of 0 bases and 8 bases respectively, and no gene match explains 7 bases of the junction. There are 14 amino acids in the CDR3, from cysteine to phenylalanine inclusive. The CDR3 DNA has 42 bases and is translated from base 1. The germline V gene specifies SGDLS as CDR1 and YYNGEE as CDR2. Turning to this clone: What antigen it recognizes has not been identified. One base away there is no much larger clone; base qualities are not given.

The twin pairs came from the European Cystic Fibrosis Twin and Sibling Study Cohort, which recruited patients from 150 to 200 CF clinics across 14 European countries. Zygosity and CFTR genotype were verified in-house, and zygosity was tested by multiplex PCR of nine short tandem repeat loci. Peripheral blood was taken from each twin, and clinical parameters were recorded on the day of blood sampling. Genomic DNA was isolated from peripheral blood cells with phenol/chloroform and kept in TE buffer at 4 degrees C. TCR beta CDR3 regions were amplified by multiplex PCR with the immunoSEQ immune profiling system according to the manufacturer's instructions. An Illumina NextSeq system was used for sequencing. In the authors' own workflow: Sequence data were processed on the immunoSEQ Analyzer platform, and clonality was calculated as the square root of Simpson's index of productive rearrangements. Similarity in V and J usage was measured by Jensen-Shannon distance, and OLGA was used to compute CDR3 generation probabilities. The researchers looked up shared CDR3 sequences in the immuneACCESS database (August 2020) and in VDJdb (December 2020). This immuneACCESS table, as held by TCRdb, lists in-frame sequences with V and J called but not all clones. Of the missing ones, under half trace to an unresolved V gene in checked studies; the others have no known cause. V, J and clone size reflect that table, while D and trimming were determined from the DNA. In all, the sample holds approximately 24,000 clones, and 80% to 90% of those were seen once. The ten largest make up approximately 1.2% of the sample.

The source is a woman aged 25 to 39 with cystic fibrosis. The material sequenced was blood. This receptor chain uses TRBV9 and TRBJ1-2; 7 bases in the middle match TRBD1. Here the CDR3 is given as CASSVAGQGGGYTF. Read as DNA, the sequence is TGTGCCAGCAGCGTAGCTGGCCAGGGGGGCGGCTACACCTTC.